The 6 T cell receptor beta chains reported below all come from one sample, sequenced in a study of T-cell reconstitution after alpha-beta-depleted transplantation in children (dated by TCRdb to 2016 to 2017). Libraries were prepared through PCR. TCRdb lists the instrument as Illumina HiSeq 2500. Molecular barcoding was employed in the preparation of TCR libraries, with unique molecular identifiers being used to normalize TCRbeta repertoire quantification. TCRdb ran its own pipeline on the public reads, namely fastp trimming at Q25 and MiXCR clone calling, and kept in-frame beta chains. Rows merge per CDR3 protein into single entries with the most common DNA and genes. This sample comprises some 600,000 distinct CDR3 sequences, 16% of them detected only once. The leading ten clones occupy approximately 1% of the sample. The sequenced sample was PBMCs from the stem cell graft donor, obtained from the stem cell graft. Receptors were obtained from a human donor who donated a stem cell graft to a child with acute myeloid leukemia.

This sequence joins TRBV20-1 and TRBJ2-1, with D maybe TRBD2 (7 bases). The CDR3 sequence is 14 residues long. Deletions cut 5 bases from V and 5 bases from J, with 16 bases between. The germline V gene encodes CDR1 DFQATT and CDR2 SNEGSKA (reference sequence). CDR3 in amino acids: CSASRGARDNEQFF. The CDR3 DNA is TGCAGTGCTTCCCGGGGGGCCAGAGACAATGAGCAGTTCTTC.

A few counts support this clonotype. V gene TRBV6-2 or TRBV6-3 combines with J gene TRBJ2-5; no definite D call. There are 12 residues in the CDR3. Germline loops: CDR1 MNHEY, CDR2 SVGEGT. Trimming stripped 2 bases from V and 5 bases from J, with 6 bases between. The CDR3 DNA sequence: TGTGCCAGCAGTTACCCTCAGGAGACCCAGTACTTC. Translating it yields CASSYPQETQYF.

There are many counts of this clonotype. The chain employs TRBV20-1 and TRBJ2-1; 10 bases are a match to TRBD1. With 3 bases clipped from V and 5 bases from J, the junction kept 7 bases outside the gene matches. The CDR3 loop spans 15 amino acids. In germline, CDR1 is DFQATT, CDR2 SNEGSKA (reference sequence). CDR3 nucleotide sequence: TGCAGTGCTAGGAGTGGGGACAGGGGACACAATGAGCAGTTCTTC. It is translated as CSARSGDRGHNEQFF.

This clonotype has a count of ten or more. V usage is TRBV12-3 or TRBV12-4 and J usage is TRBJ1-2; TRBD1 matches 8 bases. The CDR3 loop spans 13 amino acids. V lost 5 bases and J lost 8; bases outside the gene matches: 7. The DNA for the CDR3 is TGTGCCAGCAGTCTCAGGGGGCAAAGGGGCTACACCTTC. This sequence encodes CASSLRGQRGYTF.

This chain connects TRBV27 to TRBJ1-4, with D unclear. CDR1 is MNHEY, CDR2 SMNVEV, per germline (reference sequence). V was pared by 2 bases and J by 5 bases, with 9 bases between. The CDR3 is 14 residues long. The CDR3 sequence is CASSLLGINEKLFF. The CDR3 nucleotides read TGTGCCAGCAGTTTACTGGGGATCAATGAAAAACTGTTTTTT.

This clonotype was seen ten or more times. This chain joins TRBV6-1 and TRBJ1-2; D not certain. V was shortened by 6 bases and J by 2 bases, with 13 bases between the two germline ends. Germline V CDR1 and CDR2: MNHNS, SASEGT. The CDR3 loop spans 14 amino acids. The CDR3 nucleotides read TGTGCCAGCAGGGGAAGCCTTGGGAACTATGGCTACACCTTC. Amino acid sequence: CASRGSLGNYGYTF.